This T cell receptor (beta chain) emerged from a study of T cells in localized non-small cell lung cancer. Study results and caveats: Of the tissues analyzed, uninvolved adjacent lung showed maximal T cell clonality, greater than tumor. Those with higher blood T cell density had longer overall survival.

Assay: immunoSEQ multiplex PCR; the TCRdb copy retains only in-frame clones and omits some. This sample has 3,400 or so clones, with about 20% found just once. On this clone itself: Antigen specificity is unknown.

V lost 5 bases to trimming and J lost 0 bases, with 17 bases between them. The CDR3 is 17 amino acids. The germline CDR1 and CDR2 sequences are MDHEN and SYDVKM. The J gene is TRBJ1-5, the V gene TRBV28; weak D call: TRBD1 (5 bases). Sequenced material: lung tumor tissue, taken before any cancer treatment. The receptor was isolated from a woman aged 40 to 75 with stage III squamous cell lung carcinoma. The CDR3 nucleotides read TGTGCCAGCAGTCCCCCTCGGGACGCTCTTAGCAATCAGCCCCAGCATTTT. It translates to CASSPPRDALSNQPQHF.